The clone carrying this T cell receptor beta chain was seen only once. This CDR3 spans 13 amino acids. Per the germline V gene, CDR1 is LGHNA and CDR2 is YNFKEQ. Germline trimming cut 3 bases from V and 4 bases from J; bases unmatched to any gene: 0. The entry originates in a study of control samples from healthy donors and cancer patients. Libraries were prepared by immunoSEQ multiplex PCR; TCRdb keeps only in-frame clonotypes and omits some of them. The sample lists under 150,000 clones, roughly nine tenths seen once, with approximately 1% in the top ten. The clonotype was recovered from a woman in her 50s with colorectal cancer. The chain carries TRBV4-2 and TRBJ2-1; 7 bases agree with TRBD2. Sequencing was performed on PBMCs. The CDR3 region is CASSHGRYNEQFF. DNA for the CDR3: TGTGCCAGCAGCCACGGGAGGTACAATGAGCAGTTCTTC.